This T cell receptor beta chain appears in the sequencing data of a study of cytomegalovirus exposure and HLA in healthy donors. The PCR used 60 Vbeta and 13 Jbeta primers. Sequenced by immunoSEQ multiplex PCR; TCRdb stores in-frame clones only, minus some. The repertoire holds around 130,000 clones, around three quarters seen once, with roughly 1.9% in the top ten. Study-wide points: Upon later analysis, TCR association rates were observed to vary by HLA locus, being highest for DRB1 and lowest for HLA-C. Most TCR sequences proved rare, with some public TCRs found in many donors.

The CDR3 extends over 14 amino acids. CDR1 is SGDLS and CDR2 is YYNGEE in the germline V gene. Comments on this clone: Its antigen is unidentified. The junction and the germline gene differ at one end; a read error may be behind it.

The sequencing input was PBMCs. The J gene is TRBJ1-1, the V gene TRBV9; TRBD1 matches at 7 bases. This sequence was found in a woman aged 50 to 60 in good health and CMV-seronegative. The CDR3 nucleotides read TGTGCCGGCAGCGCCTCGACAGGGACCACTGAAGCTTTCTTT. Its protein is CAGSASTGTTEAFF.